The entry below gives a single TCR beta chain sequence along with its context. The data are from a study of blood T cell repertoires in COVID-19. Study overall: Collection of acute and convalescent COVID-19 samples took place in the United States, Italy and Spain.

Original methodology: Amplification from reference gene primers served as the basis for estimated nucleated cell counts. Profiled with immunoSEQ multiplex PCR; TCRdb holds only in-frame clones, not every one. V and J calls and clone size are as listed in that table; D and trimming were resolved from the DNA. The sample consists of tens of thousands of clones, 70% to 90% of them appearing once. Sequences were obtained from peripheral blood. The clonotype was recovered from a woman at least 80 years old with COVID-19, enrolled during active disease.

Here the CDR3 reads CAWSLGGNNQPQHF. The CDR3 DNA is TGTGCCTGGTCCCTGGGAGGGAACAATCAGCCCCAGCATTTT. This chain connects TRBV30 to TRBJ1-5; D not resolved. V was clipped by 5 bases and J by 3 bases, with 14 bases between them. The length of the CDR3 is 14 residues. Germline loops: CDR1 GTSNPN, CDR2 SVGIG (reference sequence).